The 18 T cell receptor beta chains in this list originate from one sample, sequenced in a study of TIL therapy for anti-PD-1-resistant metastatic lung cancer. Time point reported: pre-treatment sample, taken before nivolumab and TIL therapy. The libraries were made with immunoSEQ v3. Repertoires were generated with immunoSEQ multiplex PCR, while TCRdb's copy carries only in-frame clones and drops some. The sample has 35,000 to 55,000 clones, approximately 79% seen once. Source: blood, taken at baseline. The receptors were sampled from a man between 65 and 79 years old with non-small cell lung cancer.

This clone was observed once. The chain employs TRBV5-1 and TRBJ2-7; D unresolved. CDR3 length: 14 amino acids. The V gene lost 0 bases and the J gene lost 0 bases, with 7 bases spanning the gap. Germline assignment: CDR1 SGHRS and CDR2 YFSETQ. The CDR3 DNA follows: TGCGCCAGCAGCTTGGGGGTTTCCTCCTACGAGCAGTACTTC. Protein: CASSLGVSSYEQYF. Filled out from reference TRBV5-1 and TRBJ2-7, the complete variable domain reads KAGVTQTPRYLIKTRGQQVTLSCSPISGHRSVSWYQQTPGQGLQFLFEYFSETQRNKGNFPGRFSGRQFSNSRSEMNVSTLELGDSALYLCASSLGVSSYEQYFGPGTRLTVT.

The rearrangement links TRBV7-6 to TRBJ2-2, with a tentative D call TRBD2 (5 bases). Between the trimmed V and J ends, which lost 6 bases and 1 base, there was a span of 15 bases. This CDR3 has 16 residues. Germline V gene sequence: CDR1 SGHVS, CDR2 FNYEAQ. CDR3 loop: CASSPGWLRNTGELFF. In nucleotides, the CDR3 is TGTGCCAGCAGTCCGGGGTGGTTAAGGAACACCGGGGAGCTGTTTTTT.

The chain combines TRBV5-1 with TRBJ2-1; 14 bases line up with TRBD2. The CDR3 totals 18 residues. J was trimmed by 1 base and V by 2 bases; bases with no gene match: 5. Germline assignment: CDR1 SGHRS and CDR2 YFSETQ. CDR3 bases: TGCGCCAGCAGCTTTTCCGGGACTAGCGGGAGTTCCTACAATGAGCAGTTCTTC. This gives the protein CASSFSGTSGSSYNEQFF.

This clone was picked up a small number of times. The chain couples TRBV25-1 to TRBJ1-1; unclear D gene. V dropped 0 bases and J dropped 8 bases, with 4 bases sitting between them. CDR1 is MGHDK, CDR2 SYGVNS, per germline. The CDR3 extends over 11 amino acids. DNA for the CDR3: TGTGCCAGCAGTGAATATACCGAAGCTTTCTTT. It codes for CASSEYTEAFF. Together with reference TRBV25-1 and TRBJ1-1, the CDR3 gives the full variable domain: EADIYQTPRYLVIGTGKKITLECSQTMGHDKMYWYQQDPGMELHLIHYSYGVNSTEKGDLSSESTVSRIRTEHFPLTLESARPSHTSQYLCASSEYTEAFFGQGTRLTVV.

This chain connects TRBV11-2 to TRBJ2-1; 11 bases are a match to TRBD2. This CDR3 spans 17 amino acids. The germline CDR1 and CDR2 sequences are SGHAT and FQNNGV. With 2 bases clipped from V and 3 bases from J, the junction kept 6 bases outside the gene matches. The CDR3 loop reads CASSLTASGRIYNEQFF. CDR3 coding DNA: TGTGCCAGCAGCTTAACGGCTAGCGGGAGGATCTACAATGAGCAGTTCTTC.

The CDR3 coding sequence is TGCGCCAGCAGCCAGGGTAGCGTTGACGAGACCCAGTACTTC. The encoded protein is CASSQGSVDETQYF. J is TRBJ2-5 and V is TRBV4-1; TRBD2 might be the D (5 bases). Germline V gene data show CDR1 as MGHRA and CDR2 as YSYEKL. The CDR3 extends over 14 amino acids. V was pared by 3 bases and J by 5 bases, with 13 bases between.

As concerns this clone: The junction differs from germline at one of its ends, possibly a read error. V is TRBV5-5 and J is TRBJ1-2, with D perhaps matching TRBD1 (6 bases). Germline V gene lookup returns CDR1 SGHKS and CDR2 YYEKEE (reference sequence). The CDR3 length is 16 residues. CDR3 amino acids: CASSQAAGDTPYGYTF. Written as DNA, the CDR3 is TGCGCCAGCAGCCAAGCGGCGGGGGACACCCCCTATGGCTACACCTTC.

This sequence joins TRBV7-2 and TRBJ2-1, with a possible D match to TRBD1 (6 bases). This CDR3 contains 12 residues. V was trimmed by 5 bases and J by 9 bases, leaving 11 bases between them. From germline, CDR1 is SGHTA and CDR2 FQGNSA. DNA for the CDR3: TGTGCCAGCAGCAACTCAGGGGTTGAGCAGTTCTTC. Amino acids: CASSNSGVEQFF.

V and J are TRBV28 and TRBJ2-7, with 10 bases lining up with TRBD2. Per germline, CDR1 MDHEN and CDR2 SYDVKM. The CDR3 length is 15 residues. J was trimmed by 3 bases and V by 1 base; bases with no gene match: 3. CDR3 DNA: TGTGCCAGCAGTTTATACTCTAGCGGGGGCTACGAGCAGTACTTC. Protein: CASSLYSSGGYEQYF.

The chain employs TRBV7-2 and TRBJ1-1; no clear D. The germline V gene has CDR1 SGHTA and CDR2 FQGNSA. Trimming stripped 3 bases from V and 11 bases from J, with 16 bases between. CDR3 length equals 13 residues. CDR3 loop: CASSLGRLGSAFF. The CDR3 region has the DNA TGTGCCAGCAGCTTGGGAAGGCTCGGGTCGGCTTTCTTT.

The CDR3 nucleotides read TGTGCCAGCAGTCCCAGACTAGCGGGAGGGCTAGGGAATGAGCAGTTCTTC. Residues: CASSPRLAGGLGNEQFF. This chain connects TRBV27 to TRBJ2-1; TRBD2 agrees at 14 bases. This CDR3 region has 17 residues. From germline, CDR1 is MNHEY and CDR2 SMNVEV (reference sequence). V trimming: 5 bases; J trimming: 7 bases; junction bases outside the gene matches: 10.

The chain uses TRBV6-1 and TRBJ1-4; 7 bases align to TRBD1. Germline-derived CDR1 and CDR2 are MNHNS and SASEGT. The CDR3 covers 15 residues. Trimming removed 0 bases from V and 3 bases from J; junction bases left unmatched: 1. The DNA of the CDR3 is TGTGCCAGCAGTGAAGCAGGGACAGCTAATGAAAAACTGTTTTTT. It codes for CASSEAGTANEKLFF.

This clone was counted a few times. The chain combines TRBV5-6 with TRBJ1-2, with unresolved D. CDR1 and CDR2 from the germline V gene are SGHDT and YYEEEE. The CDR3 runs 13 residues. V was pared by 0 bases and J by 2 bases, with 5 bases between. In DNA, the CDR3 is TGTGCCAGCAGCTTGGGAAGAAACTATGGCTACACCTTC. It yields the protein CASSLGRNYGYTF.

A few counts support this clone. V usage is TRBV6-5 and J usage is TRBJ1-2, with a tentative D call TRBD1 (6 bases). The CDR3 runs to 15 residues. From germline, CDR1 is MNHEY and CDR2 SVGAGI. Trimming cost V 2 bases and J 6 bases, with 16 bases left between them. DNA for the CDR3: TGTGCCAGCAGTTACGTTACAGGGTCGGTGGATGGCTACACCTTC. Translated, it gives CASSYVTGSVDGYTF.

In DNA form, the CDR3 reads TGTGCCAGCAGCTTGCCAGGAATCCTTCTACAAGACAATGAGCAGTTCTTC. Protein sequence: CASSLPGILLQDNEQFF. The chain couples TRBV7-8 to TRBJ2-1; the D is unclear. Germline V gives CDR1 SGHVS, CDR2 FQNEAQ. The CDR3 consists of 17 residues. With 3 bases removed from V and 5 bases from J, the gap between germline ends came to 20 bases. The whole variable domain, remainder taken from reference TRBV7-8 and TRBJ2-1, is GAGVSQSPRYKVAKRGQDVALRCDPISGHVSLFWYQQALGQGPEFLTYFQNEAQLDKSGLPSDRFFAERPEGSVSTLKIQRTQQEDSAVYLCASSLPGILLQDNEQFFGPGTRLTVL.

The chain carries TRBV6-6 and TRBJ2-7; D is perhaps TRBD1 (6 bases). Trimming removed 0 bases at V and 7 bases at J, with 16 bases between. The germline V gene encodes CDR1 MNHNY and CDR2 SVGAGI (reference sequence). The CDR3 extends over 15 amino acids. The CDR3 DNA reads TGTGCCAGCAGTTACTCGATGGACAGCACAGGGGAGCAGTACTTC. Translating gives CASSYSMDSTGEQYF.

Details on this clone: This same CDR3 is encoded by further DNA sequences in the sample. The CDR3 sequence is CASSLEAGRNSPLHF. CDR3 DNA: TGTGCCAGCAGCTTAGAAGCGGGGCGTAATTCACCCCTCCACTTT. This chain links TRBV7-2 with TRBJ1-6, with a tentative D call TRBD1 (5 bases). The CDR3 loop spans 15 amino acids. The germline V and J ends were trimmed by 1 base and 6 bases, with 10 bases remaining between them. From germline, CDR1 is SGHTA and CDR2 FQGNSA.

The J gene is TRBJ2-7, the V gene TRBV10-3, with D unresolved. Trimming took 2 bases from V and 8 from J, leaving 10 bases between them. This CDR3 comprises 12 residues. CDR1 is ENHRY, CDR2 SYGVKD, per germline. This chain's CDR3 is CAISETDEKQYF. DNA of the CDR3: TGTGCCATCAGTGAGACGGATGAGAAGCAGTACTTC.